Listed below are T cell receptor beta chains from one sample, sequenced in a study of OX40 agonist ivuxolimab in advanced cancers. The repertoire was sequenced with immunoSEQ multiplex PCR; TCRdb's copy has only in-frame clones and lacks some. Of 50,000 to 70,000 clones in the sample, roughly 88% were seen once. The sample here was CD4+ or CD8+ T cells sorted from blood, taken in a trial of the OX40 agonist ivuxolimab. The receptor source for this set is an adult with an advanced solid tumor such as melanoma, head and neck, liver or kidney cancer. Each CDR3 is given with its conserved first and last residue. A D gene is named only where the DNA matches it firmly. Only some rows state a clone size, as once, few, many or a class for expanded clones.

abundance	d_gene	v_gene	j_gene	CDR3aa	CDR3nt
once	NA	TRBV2	TRBJ2-3	CATQKGLGLTDTQYF	TGTGCCACTCAAAAGGGTCTAGGGCTGACAGATACGCAGTATTTT
NA	NA	TRBV15	TRBJ2-7	CATSRGGLNSYEQYF	TGTGCCACCAGCAGGGGGGGCCTTAACTCCTACGAGCAGTACTTC
few	TRBD1	TRBV2	TRBJ2-7	CASSVYGTGSYEQYF	TGTGCCAGCAGTGTTTATGGGACAGGAAGCTACGAGCAGTACTTC
NA	TRBD2	TRBV11-2	TRBJ2-1	CASSLVLAGYNEQFF	TGTGCCAGCAGCTTAGTTCTAGCGGGGTACAATGAGCAGTTCTTC
once	TRBD2	TRBV5-1	TRBJ2-3	CASSLGLAGADTQYF	TGCGCCAGCAGCTTGGGACTAGCGGGAGCAGATACGCAGTATTTT
NA	NA	TRBV6-1	TRBJ2-7	CASTPTSGSAYEQYF	TGTGCCAGCACCCCCACGTCAGGGAGTGCCTACGAGCAGTACTTC
NA	TRBD1	TRBV5-6	TRBJ2-7	CASSLGDSSSYEQYF	TGTGCCAGCAGCTTAGGGGACAGTAGCTCCTACGAGCAGTACTTC
NA	NA	TRBV23-1	TRBJ2-7	CASSQFVSYEQYF	TGCGCCAGCAGTCAATTTGTTTCCTACGAGCAGTACTTC
NA	NA	TRBV5-1	TRBJ2-5	CASSSVGLQETQYF	TGCGCCAGCAGCTCAGTCGGCCTCCAAGAGACCCAGTACTTC
NA	TRBD2	TRBV9	TRBJ2-7	CASSVDPSGSSSEQYF	TGTGCCAGCAGCGTAGATCCTAGCGGGAGCTCGAGTGAGCAGTACTTC
NA	NA	TRBV6-1	TRBJ2-2	CASGTPGNTGELFF	TGTGCCAGCGGGACCCCAGGGAACACCGGGGAGCTGTTTTTT
NA	TRBD1	TRBV28	TRBJ2-6	CASSFLQGYGANVLTF	TGTGCCAGCAGTTTCCTACAGGGGTACGGGGCCAACGTCCTGACTTTC
NA	NA	TRBV7-7	TRBJ1-3	CASSSQPPGAGNTIYF	TGTGCTAGCAGCTCCCAACCCCCGGGTGCTGGAAACACCATATATTTT
NA	NA	TRBV11-3	TRBJ1-3	CASSLGSLTSGNTIYF	TGTGCCAGCAGCTTAGGGTCGCTGACCTCTGGAAACACCATATATTTT
NA	NA	TRBV7-3	TRBJ2-6	CASSLRGGASGANVLTF	TGTGCCAGCAGCTTAAGGGGTGGAGCCTCTGGGGCCAACGTCCTGACTTTC
NA	TRBD2	TRBV5-4	TRBJ2-3	CASRPIAGDTDTQYF	TGTGCCAGCAGACCTATAGCGGGAGACACAGATACGCAGTATTTT
NA	NA	TRBV21-1	TRBJ1-2	CASSLSGAVNYGYTF	TGTGCCAGCAGCTTATCGGGAGCAGTAAACTATGGCTACACCTTC
NA	TRBD1	TRBV29-1	TRBJ1-2	CSVSGDRENYGYTF	TGCAGCGTTTCCGGGGACAGGGAGAACTATGGCTACACCTTC
NA	TRBD1	TRBV28	TRBJ2-6	CASSSDSRGTNVLTF	TGTGCCAGCAGTTCCGACTCCAGGGGGACGAACGTCCTGACTTTC
NA	TRBD1	TRBV6-6	TRBJ2-7	CASSRRDRVEEQYF	TGTGCCAGCAGCCGCCGGGACAGGGTCGAAGAGCAGTACTTC
few	TRBD2	TRBV5-6	TRBJ2-7	CASSLVGLAGGSSYEQYF	TGTGCCAGCAGCTTGGTTGGACTAGCGGGAGGATCGTCCTACGAGCAGTACTTC
once	NA	TRBV5-1	TRBJ1-4	CASSLETSSGEKLFF	TGCGCCAGCAGCTTGGAAACCAGCTCGGGTGAAAAACTGTTTTTT
once	TRBD2	TRBV6-7	TRBJ2-3	CASRAPGLATDTQYF	TGTGCCAGCAGGGCGCCGGGACTAGCGACAGATACGCAGTATTTT
NA	NA	TRBV6-1	TRBJ1-5	CASSDRTGGNQPQHF	TGTGCCAGCAGTGACCGAACAGGTGGCAATCAGCCCCAGCATTTT
NA	TRBD1	TRBV19	TRBJ1-1	CASRSQGAENTEAFF	TGTGCCAGTAGGTCCCAGGGGGCTGAGAACACTGAAGCTTTCTTT
NA	NA	TRBV30	TRBJ1-1	CAWRDQVVDEAFF	TGTGCCTGGAGGGATCAGGTGGTAGATGAAGCTTTCTTT
once	TRBD1	TRBV28	TRBJ1-5	CASRTGSQPQHF	TGTGCCAGCAGGACAGGGAGTCAGCCCCAGCATTTT
NA	NA	TRBV29-1	TRBJ1-1	CSVGSRGSGTEAFF	TGCAGCGTTGGATCTAGGGGATCGGGCACTGAAGCTTTCTTT
NA	TRBD1	TRBV14	TRBJ2-2	CASRRGQGAPGELFF	TGTGCCAGCAGGAGAGGACAGGGGGCCCCCGGGGAGCTGTTTTTT
NA	NA	TRBV18	TRBJ2-3	CASSPAGNTDTQYF	TGTGCCAGCTCACCGGCGGGCAACACAGATACGCAGTATTTT
NA	NA	TRBV4-1	TRBJ1-1	CASSQGSLGLSTRMNTEAFF	TGCGCCAGCAGCCAAGGCTCCCTTGGGCTTTCTACGCGAATGAACACTGAAGCTTTCTTT
once	NA	TRBV21-1	TRBJ2-7	CASSRNRTGSVYEQYF	TGTGCCAGCAGCCGGAACCGGACGGGCAGCGTTTACGAGCAGTACTTC
NA	TRBD1	TRBV7-9	TRBJ1-4	CASSARDRSRLATNEKLFF	TGTGCCAGCAGCGCGCGGGACAGATCCAGACTTGCAACTAATGAAAAACTGTTTTTT
NA	NA	TRBV5-4	TRBJ1-6	CASRGRMNSPLHF	TGTGCCAGCAGGGGACGGATGAATTCACCCCTCCACTTT
NA	NA	TRBV2	TRBJ1-5	CASRGSNQPQHF	TGTGCCAGTAGGGGTAGCAATCAGCCCCAGCATTTT
NA	NA	TRBV7-9	TRBJ1-2	CASSPTDDGGYTF	TGTGCCAGCAGCCCGACGGATGACGGCGGCTACACCTTC
NA	NA	TRBV28	TRBJ2-1	CASSTYRARNEQFF	TGTGCCAGCAGCACATACCGCGCCAGAAATGAGCAGTTCTTC
NA	NA	TRBV6-6	TRBJ2-7	CASSYTRLTYEQYF	TGTGCCAGCAGTTACACGAGACTTACCTACGAGCAGTACTTC
NA	NA	TRBV18	TRBJ2-3	CASSYDSAGTDTQYF	TGTGCCAGCTCATACGACAGCGCCGGCACAGATACGCAGTATTTT
NA	TRBD1	TRBV5-4	TRBJ2-7	CASSPRDRDSYEQYF	TGTGCCAGCAGCCCCCGGGACAGGGACTCCTACGAGCAGTACTTC
NA	NA	TRBV13	TRBJ2-3	CASSLAGSPSTDTQYF	TGTGCCAGCAGCTTAGCGGGCAGTCCTAGCACAGATACGCAGTATTTT
NA	TRBD2	TRBV5-1	TRBJ2-1	CASSLVAGGQNEQFF	TGCGCCAGCAGCTTGGTAGCGGGTGGACAAAATGAGCAGTTCTTC
NA	NA	TRBV19	TRBJ1-1	CASSIGLNTNTEAFF	TGTGCCAGTAGTATAGGGCTCAACACGAACACTGAAGCTTTCTTT
once	TRBD2	TRBV5-1	TRBJ2-3	CASTGTSGRVDTQYF	TGCGCCAGCACGGGGACTAGCGGGAGGGTAGATACGCAGTATTTT
NA	NA	TRBV18	TRBJ1-1	CASSPRWDRAEAFF	TGTGCCAGCTCACCACGGTGGGACCGGGCTGAAGCTTTCTTT
NA	NA	TRBV27	TRBJ1-2	CASHPGGSLLGYTF	TGTGCCAGCCATCCCGGCGGATCGCTATTAGGCTACACCTTC
NA	NA	TRBV5-1	TRBJ2-1	CASSQGAGGVNEQFF	TGCGCCAGCAGCCAGGGGGCGGGAGGAGTCAATGAGCAGTTCTTC
NA	NA	TRBV6-1	TRBJ2-5	CASSEQQGMDQYF	TGTGCCAGCAGTGAACAACAGGGTATGGACCAGTACTTC
NA	TRBD1	TRBV6-1	TRBJ2-1	CASSANRGLVWNEQFF	TGTGCCAGCAGTGCGAACAGGGGTTTGGTATGGAATGAGCAGTTCTTC
NA	TRBD2	TRBV13	TRBJ2-7	CASSKTSGSYEQYF	TGTGCCAGCAGCAAGACTAGCGGTTCCTACGAGCAGTACTTC
NA	NA	TRBV18	TRBJ2-7	CASSPEADSGEQYF	TGTGCCAGCTCACCAGAGGCCGATTCCGGCGAGCAGTACTTC
NA	NA	TRBV5-8	TRBJ1-3	CASSYQPDSSGNTIYF	TGTGCCAGCAGCTACCAACCGGACAGCTCTGGAAACACCATATATTTT
NA	TRBD2	TRBV29-1	TRBJ2-7	CSFAGTSEYTDSYEQYF	TGCAGCTTTGCCGGGACTAGCGAATATACAGACTCCTACGAGCAGTACTTC
NA	NA	TRBV21-1	TRBJ2-2	CASGRDRVTGELFF	TGTGCCAGCGGCCGGGACAGGGTTACCGGGGAGCTGTTTTTT
once	TRBD1	TRBV7-8	TRBJ1-2	CASSSRTGPTGGYTF	TGTGCCAGCAGCTCGCGGACAGGTCCTACGGGGGGCTACACCTTC
NA	TRBD1	TRBV6-9	TRBJ1-2	CASSKLDRQEGGYTF	TGTGCCAGCAGTAAACTGGACAGGCAGGAGGGTGGCTACACCTTC
NA	NA	TRBV18	TRBJ2-3	CASSASSDTQYF	TGTGCCAGCTCAGCGTCTTCAGATACGCAGTATTTT
once	TRBD1	TRBV19	TRBJ1-2	CASSISSVGTGFGYTF	TGTGCCAGTAGTATCTCGTCGGTCGGGACAGGCTTTGGCTACACCTTC
NA	NA	TRBV27	TRBJ1-5	CASSHRPGGNSNQPQHF	TGTGCCAGCAGTCATCGGCCCGGGGGGAATAGCAATCAGCCCCAGCATTTT